What follows is one T cell receptor (beta chain) and its context. Here immunoSEQ multiplex PCR was the method, and the copy in TCRdb shows in-frame clones only, minus some. Among more than 80,000 clones, around 88% were seen once, and the ten largest hold less than 1.5%. These data are taken from a study of OX40 agonist ivuxolimab in advanced cancers. Study background: Three partial responders included one hepatocellular carcinoma patient and two cutaneous melanoma patients.

The germline CDR1 and CDR2 sequences are SGHRS and YFSETQ. The CDR3 totals 12 residues. V was pared by 0 bases and J by 6 bases, with 6 bases between. The sequencing used CD4+ or CD8+ T cells sorted from blood, collected in a trial of the OX40 agonist ivuxolimab. J is TRBJ1-2 and V is TRBV5-1, with D hard to call. The origin of this receptor is an adult with an advanced solid tumor such as melanoma, head and neck, liver or kidney cancer. CDR3 DNA: TGCGCCAGCAGCTTGGAGCTAGATGGCTACACCTTC. As protein: CASSLELDGYTF.